This TCR beta chain was sequenced during a study of T-cell memory formation after mild COVID-19. The germline V gene has CDR1 SNHLY and CDR2 FYNNEI. Unmatched junction bases numbered 6, after V lost 7 bases and J lost 6 bases. This CDR3 region has 14 residues. One entry per CDR3 protein, called by TCRdb with MiXCR from the 5' RACE reads. The sample has about 360,000 distinct CDR3 sequences, 10% to 15% seen once. General observations from the study: Contracting CD4+ clones were located mainly in CM and EM, and CD8+ clones in EMRA. The appearance of some responding clones in pre-infection memory suggested that cross-reactive memory joined. Later expanders leaned CD4+, whereas day 15 to 85 contracting clones were balanced CD4/CD8.

This clonotype was seen a handful of times. No antigen is known for it. Sequencing input: PBMCs or a T cell subset sorted from them (not recorded which). This sequence originates from a man aged 18 to 29 who had mild COVID-19 (a few samples of this study predate the infection). Cell type and time point are not known. The chain combines TRBV2 with TRBJ2-3; TRBD1 aligns across 11 bases. In nucleotides, the CDR3 is TGTGCCAGCATCATGGACAGGGGGCTGGATACGCAGTATTTT. The encoded protein is CASIMDRGLDTQYF. The full variable domain, its missing parts supplied by reference TRBV2 and TRBJ2-3, is EPEVTQTPSHQVTQMGQEVILRCVPISNHLYFYWYRQILGQKVEFLVSFYNNEISEKSEIFDDQFSVERPDGSNFTLKIRSTKLEDSAMYFCASIMDRGLDTQYFGPGTRLTVL.